One T cell receptor (beta chain) is described in this entry. This specimen belongs to a study of control samples from healthy donors and cancer patients. The CDR3 is 14 amino acids. CDR1 MGHDK and CDR2 SYGVNS come from the germline V gene. The junction had 8 bases not matched to a gene; V was cut back by 6 bases and J by 11 bases. Measured with immunoSEQ multiplex PCR; TCRdb has only the in-frame clones, and not every one. The table lists about 140,000 clones, about 89% of them singletons, with around 7.3% in the top ten. The sample consisted of blood. The chain is built from TRBV25-1 and TRBJ1-6; TRBD1 matches at 9 bases. The clonotype comes from a man between 18 and 29 years old in good health. The CDR3 DNA is TGTGCCAGCAGGCGGACAGGGGAGCTGACACCCCTCCACTTT. It encodes CASRRTGELTPLHF. Drawing the rest from reference TRBV25-1 and TRBJ1-6, the complete variable domain is EADIYQTPRYLVIGTGKKITLECSQTMGHDKMYWYQQDPGMELHLIHYSYGVNSTEKGDLSSESTVSRIRTEHFPLTLESARPSHTSQYLCASRRTGELTPLHFGNGTRLTVT.